This T cell receptor (beta chain) stems from a study of cytomegalovirus exposure and HLA in healthy donors. The PCR ran on 60 Vbeta and 13 Jbeta primers. Authors' analysis steps: Per a later analysis, the number of unique TCR beta chains was roughly 80 million, of which roughly 9.9 million were shared. Here immunoSEQ multiplex PCR was the method, and the copy in TCRdb shows in-frame clones only, minus some. V and J calls and clone size are as listed in that table; D and trimming were resolved from the DNA. The sample records 180,000 or so clones, roughly four fifths being singletons. This clone was observed a few times. Antigen specificity is unknown. The study, taken as a whole, reports: Follow-up analysis seemed to connect common viral pathogens with several of the most significant clusters identified. According to an earlier analysis, most TCR beta V segments yielded productive rearrangements about 87% or about 30% of the time.

The CDR3 has 13 amino acids. V was pared by 2 bases and J by 5 bases, with 11 bases between. The germline V gene encodes CDR1 SGHRS and CDR2 YFSETQ. The chain employs TRBV5-1 and TRBJ2-7, with D perhaps TRBD2 (6 bases). The sequence was collected from a man aged 18 to 29 in good health and CMV-seronegative. The material sequenced was PBMCs. The CDR3 loop reads CASSLAGGDEQYF. In DNA form, the CDR3 reads TGCGCCAGCAGCTTAGCGGGTGGCGACGAGCAGTACTTC.